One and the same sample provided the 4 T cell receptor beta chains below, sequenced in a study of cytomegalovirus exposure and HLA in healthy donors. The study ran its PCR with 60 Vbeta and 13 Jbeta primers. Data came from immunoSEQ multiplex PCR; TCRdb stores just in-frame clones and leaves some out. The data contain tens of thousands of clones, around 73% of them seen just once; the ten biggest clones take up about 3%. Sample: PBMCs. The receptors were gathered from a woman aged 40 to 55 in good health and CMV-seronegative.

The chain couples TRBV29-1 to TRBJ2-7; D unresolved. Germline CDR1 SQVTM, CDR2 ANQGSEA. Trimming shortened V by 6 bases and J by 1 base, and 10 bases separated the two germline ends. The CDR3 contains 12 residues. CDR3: CSVIPGSYEQYF. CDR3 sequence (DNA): TGCAGCGTGATCCCGGGTTCCTACGAGCAGTACTTC.

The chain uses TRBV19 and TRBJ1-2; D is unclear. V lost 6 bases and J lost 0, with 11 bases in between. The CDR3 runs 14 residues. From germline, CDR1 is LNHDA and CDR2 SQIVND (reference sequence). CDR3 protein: CASRTPSSNYGYTF. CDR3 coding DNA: TGTGCCAGTAGGACTCCAAGTTCTAACTATGGCTACACCTTC.

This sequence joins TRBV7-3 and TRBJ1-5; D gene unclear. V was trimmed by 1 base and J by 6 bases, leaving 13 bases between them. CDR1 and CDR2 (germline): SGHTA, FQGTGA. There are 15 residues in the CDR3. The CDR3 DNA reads TGTGCCAGCAGCTTAAACCCCGGAGTGGGTCAGCCCCAGCATTTT. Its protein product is CASSLNPGVGQPQHF.

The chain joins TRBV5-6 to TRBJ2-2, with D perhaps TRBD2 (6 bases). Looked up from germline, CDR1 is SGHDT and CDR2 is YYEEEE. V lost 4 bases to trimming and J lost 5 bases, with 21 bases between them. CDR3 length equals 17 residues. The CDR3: CASSKGTGAAGTGELFF. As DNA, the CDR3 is TGTGCCAGCAGCAAAGGGACGGGAGCAGCCGGTACCGGGGAGCTGTTTTTT.